Listed below are T cell receptor beta chains from one sample, sequenced in a study of Graves' ophthalmopathy and Graves' hyperthyroidism. TCRdb re-derived calls from the multiplex PCR reads in MiXCR, one entry per CDR3 protein. The sample lists 400,000 or so distinct CDR3 sequences; 15% were seen once. Source material: peripheral blood. These receptors were collected from a woman under 30 with stable Graves' hyperthyroidism. Both conserved end residues are part of each CDR3. Each record gives: clone size, J gene, V gene, D gene, CDR3 protein, CDR3 DNA. The D gene is left open where the match is weak. The size entry is marked missing in some rows and otherwise reads once, few, many or a size class.

>many|TRBJ2-7|TRBV12-3/TRBV12-4|TRBD1
CASTWTGSIHEQYF
TGTGCCAGCACCTGGACAGGGTCCATTCACGAGCAGTACTTC
>few|TRBJ1-5|TRBV3-1|.
CASSQDNDPNQPQHF
TGTGCCAGCAGCCAAGACAATGACCCCAATCAGCCCCAGCATTTT
>many|TRBJ1-3|TRBV9|.
CASSVRAAGNTIYF
TGTGCCAGCAGCGTAAGAGCGGCTGGAAACACCATATATTTT
>few|TRBJ2-6|TRBV14|.
CASRPVGANVLTF
TGTGCCAGCAGACCAGTTGGGGCCAACGTCCTGACTTTC
>.|TRBJ2-7|TRBV7-8|.
CASSDNGQSNYEQYF
TGTGCCAGCAGCGATAACGGGCAATCGAACTACGAGCAGTACTTC
>.|TRBJ2-2|TRBV10-3|.
CAISRTGELFF
TGTGCCATCTCCCGGACCGGGGAGCTGTTTTTT
>many|TRBJ2-7|TRBV19|TRBD1
CASKPGQGPYEQYF
TGTGCCAGCAAACCGGGACAGGGCCCCTACGAGCAGTACTTC
>many|TRBJ2-7|TRBV6-1|TRBD1
CASRRQGNEQYF
TGTGCCAGCAGACGACAGGGCAACGAGCAGTACTTC
>few|TRBJ2-4|TRBV20-1|.
CSARRLGENIQYF
TGCAGTGCTAGAAGGCTAGGGGAAAACATTCAGTACTTC
>many|TRBJ1-3|TRBV15|.
CATSRERGGINTIYF
TGTGCCACCAGCAGAGAACGCGGGGGGATCAACACCATATATTTT
>many|TRBJ2-2|TRBV2|.
CASSEDWRNTGELFF
TGTGCCAGCAGCGAGGATTGGAGGAACACCGGGGAGCTGTTTTTT
>many|TRBJ1-1|TRBV19|.
CASSIDSRVAAFF
TGTGCCAGTAGTATCGATTCCAGGGTCGCAGCTTTCTTT
>many|TRBJ2-5|TRBV12-3/TRBV12-4|TRBD2
CASSPSGRVETQYF
TGTGCCAGCAGCCCTAGCGGGAGGGTAGAGACCCAGTACTTC
>many|TRBJ1-2|TRBV6-5|.
CASRSYPPNYGYTF
TGTGCCAGCAGGTCTTATCCCCCCAACTATGGCTACACCTTC
>many|TRBJ1-1|TRBV19|TRBD1
CASSTENRGRAFF
TGTGCCAGTAGTACAGAGAACAGGGGGCGCGCTTTCTTT